This T cell receptor (beta chain) derives from a study of blood T cell repertoires in COVID-19. This CDR3 has 15 residues. V was cut by 0 bases and J by 4 bases, with 10 bases left in between. The germline CDR1 and CDR2 sequences are SGHTA and FQGTGA. This clone was detected only once. Assay used: immunoSEQ multiplex PCR; TCRdb lists only in-frame clones, some missing. The sample consists of fewer than 250,000 clones, roughly 80% of them appearing once. The genes are TRBV7-3 and TRBJ2-1, with D possibly being TRBD2 (7 bases). This TCR derives from a woman aged 35 to 49 who had been exposed to COVID-19. The sequenced sample consisted of PBMCs or T cells enriched from blood (not recorded which). The CDR3 loop is CASSLTRGGYNEQFF. The DNA for the CDR3 is TGTGCCAGCAGCTTAACGAGGGGGGGATACAATGAGCAGTTCTTC.